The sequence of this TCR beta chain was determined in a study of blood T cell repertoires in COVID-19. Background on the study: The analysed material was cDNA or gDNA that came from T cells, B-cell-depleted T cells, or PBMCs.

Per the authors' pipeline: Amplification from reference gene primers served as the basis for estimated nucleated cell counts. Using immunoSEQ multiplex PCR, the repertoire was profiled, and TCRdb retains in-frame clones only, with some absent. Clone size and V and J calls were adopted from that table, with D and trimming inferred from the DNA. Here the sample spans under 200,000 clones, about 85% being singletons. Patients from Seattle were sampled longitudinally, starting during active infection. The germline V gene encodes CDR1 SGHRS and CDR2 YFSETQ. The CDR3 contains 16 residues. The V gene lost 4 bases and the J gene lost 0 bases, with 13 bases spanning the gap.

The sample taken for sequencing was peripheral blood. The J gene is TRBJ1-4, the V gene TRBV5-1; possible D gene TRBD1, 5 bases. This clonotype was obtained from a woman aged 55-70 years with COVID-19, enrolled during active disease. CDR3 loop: CASSRQPEATNEKLFF. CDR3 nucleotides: TGCGCCAGCAGCCGACAGCCAGAGGCAACTAATGAAAAACTGTTTTTT.